The source of this T cell receptor beta chain is a study of PD-L1 blockade in urothelial cancer. Study background: A median approximately 140,000 T cells were found in blood samples.

This clone has a handful of counts. Sample time point: peripheral blood 6 weeks after treatment start. The method was immunoSEQ multiplex PCR; TCRdb's version includes in-frame clones alone and lacks a portion of them. Of tens of thousands of clones in the sample, 91% were seen once. Germline assignment: CDR1 MNHNS and CDR2 SASEGT. V trimming: 2 bases; J trimming: 6 bases; junction bases outside the gene matches: 3. This CDR3 region has 13 residues. The material was PBMCs, obtained around atezolizumab (anti-PD-L1) treatment. This sequence was found in a man between 70 and 80 years old with urothelial cancer. This sequence joins TRBV6-1 and TRBJ2-7, with TRBD1 matching over 8 bases. Written as DNA, the CDR3 is TGTGCCAGCAGTGAAAACAGGGGGTTCGAGCAGTACTTC. Its translation is CASSENRGFEQYF.